The sequence of this T cell receptor (beta chain) was determined in a study of long-term antiretroviral therapy in people with HIV. General study points: Older ART regimens may have been in use when blood was drawn between about 2004 and 2018. The clones with expansion before ART were dominant in the repertoire at all time points. Compared with controls, HIV repertoires showed narrower CDR3 length ranges.

An immunoSEQ assay, version v3.0, was performed at survey level. Clones were sequenced by immunoSEQ multiplex PCR, and TCRdb holds only the in-frame ones, with some missing. The sample records about 16,000 clones, roughly 80% being singletons. Each participant with HIV received care in the United States. A few counts support this clone. Its cognate antigen is unknown. Looked up from germline, CDR1 is SGHVS and CDR2 is FQNEAQ. The V end was cut by 5 bases, the J end by 1 base, with 15 bases between. The CDR3 consists of 16 residues. The source was unsorted PBMCs, collected approximately 1.3 years before starting antiretroviral therapy. This sequence was found in a man in his thirties or forties with HIV. The rearrangement joins TRBV7-8 to TRBJ1-3; D gene ambiguous. This CDR3 reads CASSTPFAESGNTIYF. CDR3 sequence (DNA): TGTGCCAGCAGCACCCCTTTTGCGGAGTCTGGAAACACCATATATTTT.